A single sample is the source of the 8 T cell receptor beta chains below, sequenced in a study of cytomegalovirus exposure and HLA in healthy donors. The PCR used 60 Vbeta and 13 Jbeta primers. The table came from immunoSEQ multiplex PCR; TCRdb's copy has only in-frame clones and leaves some out. The sample consists of 150,000 or so clones, almost 85% of them appearing once. The source material was PBMCs. The source of these receptors is a man aged 25-45 years in good health and CMV-seronegative.

Only one count was recorded for this clone. The V call is TRBV5-6, the J call TRBJ2-7; maybe TRBD2 (6 bases). CDR3 size: 14 residues. Per the germline V gene, CDR1 is SGHDT and CDR2 is YYEEEE. The germline V and J ends were trimmed by 4 bases and 4 bases, with 15 bases remaining between them. The DNA of the CDR3 is TGTGCCAGCAGCGCCCGGGGGTACATATACGAGCAGTACTTC. It yields the protein CASSARGYIYEQYF.

With respect to this clone: At one of its ends the junction is not consistent with the germline gene, which may arise from a read error. This rearrangement joins TRBV29-1 to TRBJ2-7, with TRBD1 identical over 10 bases. The length of the CDR3 is 12 residues. Germline V CDR1 and CDR2: SQVTM, ANQGSEA. DNA of the CDR3: TGCAGCGTTGAAGCAGCGACAGGGGGCGCGCACTTC. Its translation is CSVEAATGGAHF.

V usage is TRBV23-1 and J usage is TRBJ2-1, with 9 bases identical to TRBD2. TRBV23-1 qualifies as an ORF whose function is uncertain. The trim removed 0 bases at V and 4 bases at J, leaving 10 bases unmatched. CDR3 length: 18 residues. The CDR3: CASSQSGREGNRYNEQFF. In DNA, the CDR3 is TGCGCCAGCAGTCAATCGGGGCGGGAGGGAAATCGGTACAATGAGCAGTTCTTC.

This chain connects TRBV14 to TRBJ1-1, with D unresolved. This CDR3 comprises 14 residues. Germline V gene sequence: CDR1 SGHDN, CDR2 FVKESK. Trimming removed 5 bases from V and 0 bases from J, with 10 bases in between. The CDR3 region is CASSFGRLNTEAFF. The CDR3 DNA is TGTGCCAGCAGCTTCGGGAGGCTGAACACTGAAGCTTTCTTT.

V gene TRBV10-1 combines with J gene TRBJ2-4; 10 bases fit TRBD2. With 9 bases clipped from V and 2 bases from J, the junction kept 10 bases outside the gene matches. The CDR3 extends over 16 amino acids. Germline assignment: CDR1 WNHNN and CDR2 SYGVQD (reference sequence). Here the CDR3 DNA reads TGCGCCAGTCTCCTAGCGGGAGCTAAGACCAAAAACATTCAGTACTTC. Translating it yields CASLLAGAKTKNIQYF.

This clone was recorded a few times. The chain joins TRBV9 to TRBJ2-7; 9 bases are a match to TRBD1. The CDR3 is made up of 12 amino acids. Trimming removed 4 bases from V and 7 bases from J; junction bases left unmatched: 3. Germline assignment: CDR1 SGDLS and CDR2 YYNGEE. The CDR3 region is CASSTGGSEQYF. CDR3 nucleotide sequence: TGTGCCAGCAGCACAGGGGGCTCAGAGCAGTACTTC.

The chain has TRBV30 and TRBJ2-3; maybe TRBD2 (5 bases). Germline CDR1 is GTSNPN and CDR2 is SVGIG (reference sequence). CDR3 size: 15 residues. V was trimmed by 0 bases and J by 2 bases, leaving 12 bases between them. The CDR3 DNA is TGTGCCTGGAGTGTAGAGACTATCGACACAGATACGCAGTATTTT. Protein sequence: CAWSVETIDTDTQYF. The complete variable domain, with remaining parts taken from reference TRBV30 and TRBJ2-3, reads SQTIHQWPATLVQPVGSPLSLECTVEGTSNPNLYWYRQAAGRGLQLLFYSVGIGQISSEVPQNLSASRPQDRQFILSSKKLLLSDSGFYLCAWSVETIDTDTQYFGPGTRLTVL.

The rearrangement uses TRBV29-1 and TRBJ1-2; TRBD1 matches at 7 bases. V gave up 4 bases and J gave up 5 bases; unmatched junction bases: 1. The CDR3 spans 11 residues. Germline CDR1 and CDR2: SQVTM and ANQGSEA. The DNA of the CDR3 is TGCAGCGTTGTGACAGGGTATGGCTACACCTTC. Translation gives CSVVTGYGYTF.